This T cell receptor beta chain derives from a study of T and B cells in COVID-19 patients. Study background: COVID-19 patients gave peripheral blood either during active infection or after recovery. The recovered patients had mostly mild to moderate COVID-19 with outpatient management. Of 20 active-infection patients, 18 carried comorbidities linked to unfavorable COVID-19 outcome.

Each TRB amplification used roughly 230-550 ng of genomic DNA from blood. BIOMED2 TRB-A/B primer pools were used in multiplex TRB PCR. Via MiXCR, TCRdb re-called the multiplex PCR reads, giving one row per CDR3 protein. The sample has 8,000 to 9,500 distinct CDR3 sequences; around 28% are singletons. Overall study findings and caveats: At recovery TRB diversity and richness exceeded healthy donors, after highly clonal active COVID-19 repertoires.

As for this clonotype: Its antigen is still unknown.

The sequenced sample was blood. This TCR was recovered from a human donor who had recovered from COVID-19.

CDR3 coding DNA: TGTGCCAGCAGCTACTTCGATTCGGTGGGGACCCAGTACTTC. It specifies CASSYFDSVGTQYF. J is TRBJ2-5 and V is TRBV7-9; D remains ambiguous. Germline CDR1 SEHNR, CDR2 FQNEAQ (reference sequence). This CDR3 is 14 amino acids long. Between the trimmed V and J ends, which lost 4 bases and 7 bases, there was a span of 16 bases. The full variable domain, its missing parts supplied by reference TRBV7-9 and TRBJ2-5, is DTGVSQNPRHKITKRGQNVTFRCDPISEHNRLYWYRQTLGQGPEFLTYFQNEAQLEKSRLLSDRFSAERPKGSFSTLEIQRTEQGDSAMYLCASSYFDSVGTQYFGPGTRLLVL.